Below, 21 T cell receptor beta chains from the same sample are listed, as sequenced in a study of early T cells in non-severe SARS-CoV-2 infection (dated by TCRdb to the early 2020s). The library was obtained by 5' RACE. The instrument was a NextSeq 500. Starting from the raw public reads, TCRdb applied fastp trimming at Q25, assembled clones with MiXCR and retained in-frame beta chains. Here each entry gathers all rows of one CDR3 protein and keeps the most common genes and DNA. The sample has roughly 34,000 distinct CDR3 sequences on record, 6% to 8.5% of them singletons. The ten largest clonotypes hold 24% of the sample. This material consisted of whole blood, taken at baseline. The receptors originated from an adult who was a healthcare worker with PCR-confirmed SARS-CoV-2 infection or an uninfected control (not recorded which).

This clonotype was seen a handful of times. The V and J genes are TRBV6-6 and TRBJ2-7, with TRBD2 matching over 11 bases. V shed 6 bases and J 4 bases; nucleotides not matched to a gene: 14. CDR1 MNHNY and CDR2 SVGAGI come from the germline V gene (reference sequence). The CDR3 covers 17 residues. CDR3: CASRPGTSGEGMYEQYF. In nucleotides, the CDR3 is TGTGCCAGCAGACCCGGGACTAGCGGAGAAGGAATGTACGAGCAGTACTTC.

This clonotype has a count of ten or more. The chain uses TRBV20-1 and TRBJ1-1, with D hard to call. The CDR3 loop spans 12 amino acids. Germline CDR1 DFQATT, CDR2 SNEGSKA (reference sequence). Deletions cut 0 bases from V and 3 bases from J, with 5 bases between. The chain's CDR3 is CSARERDTEAFF. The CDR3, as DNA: TGCAGTGCTAGAGAGCGTGACACTGAAGCTTTCTTT.

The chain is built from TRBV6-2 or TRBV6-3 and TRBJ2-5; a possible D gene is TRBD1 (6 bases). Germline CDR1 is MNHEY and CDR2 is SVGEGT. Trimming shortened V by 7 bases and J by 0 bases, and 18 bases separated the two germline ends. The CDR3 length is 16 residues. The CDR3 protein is CASIPGDTLYQETQYF. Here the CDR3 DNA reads TGTGCCAGCATCCCAGGGGACACTCTCTACCAAGAGACCCAGTACTTC.

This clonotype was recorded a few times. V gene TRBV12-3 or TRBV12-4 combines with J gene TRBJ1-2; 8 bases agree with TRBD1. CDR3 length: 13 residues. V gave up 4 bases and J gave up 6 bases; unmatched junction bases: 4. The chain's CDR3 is CASSSTGGDGYTF. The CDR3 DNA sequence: TGTGCCAGCAGTTCCACAGGGGGTGATGGCTACACCTTC.

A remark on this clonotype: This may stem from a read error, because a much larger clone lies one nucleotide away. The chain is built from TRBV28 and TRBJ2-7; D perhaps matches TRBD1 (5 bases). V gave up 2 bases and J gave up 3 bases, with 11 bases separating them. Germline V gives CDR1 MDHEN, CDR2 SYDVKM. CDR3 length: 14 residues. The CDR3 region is CASSLPGARYEQYF. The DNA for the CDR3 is TGTGCCAGCAGTTTACCTGGGGCCCGCTACGAGCAGTACTTC.

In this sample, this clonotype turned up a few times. The CDR3 protein is CSVESVGIHGYTF. For the CDR3, the DNA is TGCAGCGTTGAATCTGTGGGAATCCATGGCTACACCTTC. This chain joins TRBV29-1 and TRBJ1-2; D is undetermined. V dropped 2 bases and J dropped 6 bases, with 13 bases sitting between them. The CDR3 is made up of 13 amino acids. Germline CDR1 reads SQVTM; CDR2 reads ANQGSEA.

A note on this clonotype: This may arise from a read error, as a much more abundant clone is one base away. The CDR3 bases are TGTTCCAGCAGCTTAGGATCAGCGGGAGGTCCCGGGGAGCTGTTTTTT. It encodes CSSSLGSAGGPGELFF. The chain has TRBV11-2 and TRBJ2-2; 9 bases are shared with TRBD2. The CDR3 totals 16 residues. Germline CDR1 is SGHAT and CDR2 is FQNNGV.

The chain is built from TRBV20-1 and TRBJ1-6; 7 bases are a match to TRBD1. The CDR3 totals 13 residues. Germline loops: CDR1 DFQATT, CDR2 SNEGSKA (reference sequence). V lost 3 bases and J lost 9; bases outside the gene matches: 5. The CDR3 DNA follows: TGCAGTGCTAGTCCAGGGGGTAGTTCACCCCTCCACTTT. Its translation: CSASPGGSSPLHF.

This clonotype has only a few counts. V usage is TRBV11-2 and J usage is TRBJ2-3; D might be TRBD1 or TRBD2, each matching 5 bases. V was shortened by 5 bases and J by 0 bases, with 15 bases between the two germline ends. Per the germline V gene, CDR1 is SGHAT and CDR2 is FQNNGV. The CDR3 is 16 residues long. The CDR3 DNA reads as TGTGCCAGCAGCGCCAGAGGGGACCGTAGCACAGATACGCAGTATTTT. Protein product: CASSARGDRSTDTQYF.

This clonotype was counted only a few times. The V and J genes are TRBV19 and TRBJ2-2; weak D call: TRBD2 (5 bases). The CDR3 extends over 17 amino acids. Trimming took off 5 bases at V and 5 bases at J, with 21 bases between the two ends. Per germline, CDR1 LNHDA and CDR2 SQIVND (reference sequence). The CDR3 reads CASSGRPLGSGTGELFF. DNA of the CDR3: TGTGCCAGTAGTGGGAGACCCCTGGGATCAGGAACCGGGGAGCTGTTTTTT.

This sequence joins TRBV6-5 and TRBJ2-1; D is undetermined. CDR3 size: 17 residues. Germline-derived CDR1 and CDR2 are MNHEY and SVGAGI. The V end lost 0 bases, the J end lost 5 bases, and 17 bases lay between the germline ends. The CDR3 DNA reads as TGTGCCAGCAGTTACTCATATAGCTTCAATCAGGACAATGAGCAGTTCTTC. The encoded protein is CASSYSYSFNQDNEQFF.

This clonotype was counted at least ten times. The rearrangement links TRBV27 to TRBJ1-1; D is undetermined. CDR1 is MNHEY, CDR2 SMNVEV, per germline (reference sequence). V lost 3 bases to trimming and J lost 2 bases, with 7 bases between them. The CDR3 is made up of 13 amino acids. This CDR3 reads CASSLAENTEAFF. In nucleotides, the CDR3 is TGTGCCAGCAGTTTGGCAGAAAACACTGAAGCTTTCTTT.

CDR3 protein: CASSLGPEYGYTF. The CDR3 DNA reads TGTGCCAGCAGTTTAGGGCCAGAGTATGGCTACACCTTC. The chain has TRBV12-3 or TRBV12-4 and TRBJ1-2; no firm D call. The CDR3 contains 13 residues. V was clipped by 1 base and J by 5 bases, with 8 bases between them.

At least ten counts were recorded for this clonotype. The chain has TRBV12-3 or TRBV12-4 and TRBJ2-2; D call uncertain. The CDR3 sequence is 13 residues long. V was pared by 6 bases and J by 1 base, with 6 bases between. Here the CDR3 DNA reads TGTGCCAGCAGCCCCCTGAACACCGGGGAGCTGTTTTTT. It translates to CASSPLNTGELFF.

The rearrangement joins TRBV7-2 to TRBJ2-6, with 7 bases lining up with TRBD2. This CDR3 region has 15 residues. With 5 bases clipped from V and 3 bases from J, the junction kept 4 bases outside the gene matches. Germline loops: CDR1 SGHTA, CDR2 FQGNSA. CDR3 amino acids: CASSLSGVGANVLTF. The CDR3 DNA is TGTGCCAGCAGCCTCAGCGGGGTTGGGGCCAACGTCCTGACTTTC.

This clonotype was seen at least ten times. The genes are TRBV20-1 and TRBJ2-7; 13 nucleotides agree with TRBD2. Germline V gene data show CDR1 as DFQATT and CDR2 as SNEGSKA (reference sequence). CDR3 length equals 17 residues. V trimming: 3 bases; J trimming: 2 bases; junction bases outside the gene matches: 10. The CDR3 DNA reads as TGCAGTGCTAGTCCGGGACTAGCGGGATTCAGGCCCTACGAGCAGTACTTC. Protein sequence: CSASPGLAGFRPYEQYF.

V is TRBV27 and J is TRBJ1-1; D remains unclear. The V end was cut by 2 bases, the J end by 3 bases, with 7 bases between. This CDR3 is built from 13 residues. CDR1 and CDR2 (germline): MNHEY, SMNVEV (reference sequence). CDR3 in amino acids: CASSLGPDTEAFF. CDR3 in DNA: TGTGCCAGCAGTTTAGGACCAGACACTGAAGCTTTCTTT.

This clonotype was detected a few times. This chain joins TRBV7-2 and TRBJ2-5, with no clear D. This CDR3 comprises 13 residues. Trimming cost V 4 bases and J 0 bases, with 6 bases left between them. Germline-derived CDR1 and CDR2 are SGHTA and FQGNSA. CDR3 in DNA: TGTGCCAGCAGCTCCCCCAACCAAGAGACCCAGTACTTC. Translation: CASSSPNQETQYF.

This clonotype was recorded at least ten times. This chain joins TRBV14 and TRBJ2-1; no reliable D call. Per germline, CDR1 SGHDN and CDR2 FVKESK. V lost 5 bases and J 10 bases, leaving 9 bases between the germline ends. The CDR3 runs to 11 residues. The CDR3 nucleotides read TGTGCCAGCAGCGTCAAAACCGAGCAGTTCTTC. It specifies CASSVKTEQFF.

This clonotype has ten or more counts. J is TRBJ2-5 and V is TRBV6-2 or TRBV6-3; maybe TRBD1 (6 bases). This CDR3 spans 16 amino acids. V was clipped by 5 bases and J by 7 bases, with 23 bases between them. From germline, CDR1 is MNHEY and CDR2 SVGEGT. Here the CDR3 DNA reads TGTGCCAGCAGTCCATTCCTGGACAGTCCGACGGTGACCCAGTACTTC. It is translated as CASSPFLDSPTVTQYF.

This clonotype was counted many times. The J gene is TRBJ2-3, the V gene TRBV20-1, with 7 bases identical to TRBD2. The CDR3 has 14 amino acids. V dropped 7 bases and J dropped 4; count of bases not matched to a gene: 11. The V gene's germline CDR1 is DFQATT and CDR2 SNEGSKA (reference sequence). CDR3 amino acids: CSGMSGARADTQYF. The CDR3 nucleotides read TGCAGTGGGATGAGCGGGGCAAGAGCAGATACGCAGTATTTT.